A selection of T cell receptor beta chains follows, all from one sample in a study of beta chain features in type 1 diabetes. Clones were sequenced by immunoSEQ multiplex PCR, and TCRdb holds only the in-frame ones, with some missing. This table holds about 160,000 clones, 7.5% to 9.5% found once. The sample comprised central memory CD4+ T cells from blood. Receptor source: a woman under 30 in good health. CDR3s include the opening cysteine and the closing phenylalanine or tryptophan. Each record gives: clone size, V gene, J gene, D gene, CDR3 DNA, CDR3 protein. A D gene is named only where the DNA matches it firmly. Clone size, where shown, is once, few, many, or a class for clones that have expanded.

clone size: few; V gene: TRBV7-2; J gene: TRBJ2-5; D gene: TRBD2; CDR3 DNA: TGTGCCAGCAGCTTAGCGCCCCGGGGGGGCTCGGAGACCCAGTACTTC; CDR3 protein: CASSLAPRGGSETQYF
clone size: .; V gene: TRBV9; J gene: TRBJ2-3; D gene: .; CDR3 DNA: TGTGCCAGCAGCGGACAACCAACCACAGATACGCAGTATTTT; CDR3 protein: CASSGQPTTDTQYF
clone size: .; V gene: TRBV9; J gene: TRBJ2-7; D gene: TRBD1; CDR3 DNA: TGTGCCAGCAGCGTAGGTGTCGGACAGGGCTTCTACGAGCAGTACTTC; CDR3 protein: CASSVGVGQGFYEQYF
clone size: .; V gene: TRBV7-9; J gene: TRBJ2-6; D gene: TRBD2; CDR3 DNA: TGTGCCAGCAGCGGAGGGACTAACTCTGGGGCCAACGTCCTGACTTTC; CDR3 protein: CASSGGTNSGANVLTF
clone size: .; V gene: TRBV7-3; J gene: TRBJ2-5; D gene: .; CDR3 DNA: TGTGCCAGCACCCTAGACCGTCAAGAGACCCAGTACTTC; CDR3 protein: CASTLDRQETQYF
clone size: .; V gene: TRBV4-1; J gene: TRBJ1-6; D gene: .; CDR3 DNA: TGCGCCAGCAGCCCGGAGGCAGATCAGTTAATTTCACCCCTCCACTTT; CDR3 protein: CASSPEADQLISPLHF
clone size: few; V gene: TRBV30; J gene: TRBJ1-2; D gene: .; CDR3 DNA: TGTGCCTGGATCCCTCCAGCGCACTATGGCTACACCTTC; CDR3 protein: CAWIPPAHYGYTF
clone size: few; V gene: TRBV5-6; J gene: TRBJ1-1; D gene: TRBD1; CDR3 DNA: TGTGCCAGCAGCCACAGGGGGTTTGAAGCTTTCTTT; CDR3 protein: CASSHRGFEAFF
clone size: .; V gene: TRBV5-4; J gene: TRBJ2-5; D gene: TRBD1; CDR3 DNA: TGTGCCAGCAGTCGACAGGGGGTGGGAGAGACCCAGTACTTC; CDR3 protein: CASSRQGVGETQYF
clone size: .; V gene: TRBV27; J gene: TRBJ1-6; D gene: .; CDR3 DNA: TGTGCCAGCAGGAGGGAGGGAGGATCACCCCTCCACTTT; CDR3 protein: CASRREGGSPLHF
clone size: few; V gene: TRBV5-4; J gene: TRBJ2-2; D gene: TRBD2; CDR3 DNA: TGTGCCAGCAGCGCCTCCGGGACTAGAAGCACCGGGGAGCTGTTTTTT; CDR3 protein: CASSASGTRSTGELFF
clone size: .; V gene: TRBV29-1; J gene: TRBJ1-3; D gene: .; CDR3 DNA: TGCAGCGTTGAAGGAGCAGGGCACGGTGAAGACACCATATATTTT; CDR3 protein: CSVEGAGHGEDTIYF
clone size: few; V gene: TRBV5-1; J gene: TRBJ2-1; D gene: .; CDR3 DNA: TGCGCCAGCAGCTTGGCTAGATTGCATAATGAGCAGTTCTTC; CDR3 protein: CASSLARLHNEQFF
clone size: .; V gene: TRBV25-1; J gene: TRBJ1-2; D gene: .; CDR3 DNA: TGTGCCAGCAGTGAATTTGCGGGGGGGGACTATGGCTACACCTTC; CDR3 protein: CASSEFAGGDYGYTF
clone size: few; V gene: TRBV19; J gene: TRBJ1-5; D gene: .; CDR3 DNA: TGTGCCAGTAGTATCCGCGACGGGGACAATCAGCCCCAGCATTTT; CDR3 protein: CASSIRDGDNQPQHF
clone size: .; V gene: TRBV9; J gene: TRBJ2-7; D gene: .; CDR3 DNA: TGTGCCAGCAGCGTAGGACTAGAGATCTACGAGCAGTACTTC; CDR3 protein: CASSVGLEIYEQYF
clone size: few; V gene: TRBV4-1; J gene: TRBJ1-2; D gene: .; CDR3 DNA: TGCGCCAGCAGCCAAGAATCCGGGGTGGGCTATGGCTACACCTTC; CDR3 protein: CASSQESGVGYGYTF
clone size: few; V gene: TRBV6-1; J gene: TRBJ2-1; D gene: TRBD1; CDR3 DNA: TGTGCCAGCAGTGAGACAGGGAATGAGCAGTTCTTC; CDR3 protein: CASSETGNEQFF
clone size: few; V gene: TRBV7-9; J gene: TRBJ1-1; D gene: TRBD1; CDR3 DNA: TGTGCCAGCAGCTTAGTGGGACAGGGGAAGGCTTTCTTT; CDR3 protein: CASSLVGQGKAFF
clone size: few; V gene: TRBV4-2; J gene: TRBJ2-5; D gene: TRBD2; CDR3 DNA: TGTGCCAGCAGCCATGCGGGGGGCGATGAGACCCAGTACTTC; CDR3 protein: CASSHAGGDETQYF
clone size: .; V gene: TRBV9; J gene: TRBJ1-2; D gene: TRBD1; CDR3 DNA: TGTGCCAGCAGCGTAGACGAGGGGACAGGGACTGTCAGAGGCTACACCTTC; CDR3 protein: CASSVDEGTGTVRGYTF
clone size: many; V gene: TRBV2; J gene: TRBJ2-7; D gene: .; CDR3 DNA: TGTGCCAGCAGTACAGCCTCCTACGAGCAGTACTTC; CDR3 protein: CASSTASYEQYF
clone size: few; V gene: TRBV7-9; J gene: TRBJ1-2; D gene: .; CDR3 DNA: TGTGCCAGCAGCTCTCTCGCAGTTAACTATGGCTACACCTTC; CDR3 protein: CASSSLAVNYGYTF
clone size: .; V gene: TRBV5-6; J gene: TRBJ1-1; D gene: .; CDR3 DNA: TGTGCCAGCAGCTTGGGCGGGTTTGAAGCTTTCTTT; CDR3 protein: CASSLGGFEAFF
clone size: few; V gene: TRBV30; J gene: TRBJ2-3; D gene: TRBD2; CDR3 DNA: TGTGCCTGGAAGATAGCGGGAGGGACAGATACGCAGTATTTT; CDR3 protein: CAWKIAGGTDTQYF
clone size: .; V gene: TRBV5-1; J gene: TRBJ1-2; D gene: .; CDR3 DNA: TGCGCCAGCAGCTTGGGACAAAACTATGGCTACACCTTC; CDR3 protein: CASSLGQNYGYTF
clone size: .; V gene: TRBV9; J gene: TRBJ2-6; D gene: TRBD1; CDR3 DNA: TGTGCCAGCAGCGTCAGGGGGCCCAACGGGGCCAACGTCCTGACTTTC; CDR3 protein: CASSVRGPNGANVLTF
clone size: .; V gene: TRBV5-1; J gene: TRBJ1-1; D gene: .; CDR3 DNA: TGCGCCAGCAGCCCCAACACCATGAACACTGAAGCTTTCTTT; CDR3 protein: CASSPNTMNTEAFF
clone size: many; V gene: TRBV19; J gene: TRBJ2-2; D gene: .; CDR3 DNA: TGTGCCAGTAGTGGTGCAGGGACGAACACCGGGGAGCTGTTTTTT; CDR3 protein: CASSGAGTNTGELFF
clone size: .; V gene: TRBV7-9; J gene: TRBJ1-2; D gene: TRBD1; CDR3 DNA: TGTGCCAGCAGCTCGGGACAGGGATATGGCTACACCTTC; CDR3 protein: CASSSGQGYGYTF
clone size: .; V gene: TRBV29-1; J gene: TRBJ2-5; D gene: TRBD2; CDR3 DNA: TGCAGCGTTGGACTAGCGGGGGGGCAAGAGACCCAGTACTTC; CDR3 protein: CSVGLAGGQETQYF
clone size: .; V gene: TRBV5-1; J gene: TRBJ2-5; D gene: .; CDR3 DNA: TGCGCCAGCAGCTTTGCAGAGAGGTGGGAGACCCAGTACTTC; CDR3 protein: CASSFAERWETQYF
clone size: few; V gene: TRBV4-3; J gene: TRBJ2-3; D gene: TRBD2; CDR3 DNA: TGCGCCAGCAGCTCAAGGGTGGGCGGGGGTACCACAGATACGCAGTATTTT; CDR3 protein: CASSSRVGGGTTDTQYF
clone size: many; V gene: TRBV21-1; J gene: TRBJ2-5; D gene: .; CDR3 DNA: TGTGCCAGCAACAACTGGACTAGCGGGGGCCGTTCGAAAGAGACCCAGTACTTC; CDR3 protein: CASNNWTSGGRSKETQYF
clone size: .; V gene: TRBV6-5; J gene: TRBJ2-3; D gene: TRBD2; CDR3 DNA: TGTGCCAGCAGGACTAGCGGAGCCACAGATACGCAGTATTTT; CDR3 protein: CASRTSGATDTQYF
clone size: .; V gene: TRBV30; J gene: TRBJ1-6; D gene: .; CDR3 DNA: TGTGCCTGGAGATTCGGGGATATCACGGCCCTCCACTTT; CDR3 protein: CAWRFGDITALHF
clone size: .; V gene: TRBV7-2; J gene: TRBJ2-1; D gene: TRBD2; CDR3 DNA: TGTGCCAGCAGCTTAGTAGGAAATAGCGGGAGTCCCCATGAGCAGTTCTTC; CDR3 protein: CASSLVGNSGSPHEQFF
clone size: few; V gene: TRBV5-6; J gene: TRBJ1-5; D gene: .; CDR3 DNA: TGTGCCAGCAGCTCCCCAAGGAGGGAGAGCGACAATCAGCCCCAGCATTTT; CDR3 protein: CASSSPRRESDNQPQHF
clone size: .; V gene: TRBV4-1; J gene: TRBJ2-3; D gene: TRBD2; CDR3 DNA: TGCGCCAGCAGCCCCCTCGGACTAGCGGGGGGGCGGACGCAGTATTTT; CDR3 protein: CASSPLGLAGGRTQYF
clone size: .; V gene: TRBV5-1; J gene: TRBJ2-1; D gene: TRBD2; CDR3 DNA: TGCGCCAGCAGCTGGAGCGGGAGTCATGACGATGAGCAGTTCTTC; CDR3 protein: CASSWSGSHDDEQFF
clone size: .; V gene: TRBV7-6; J gene: TRBJ1-2; D gene: .; CDR3 DNA: TGTGCCAGCAGCTCCGGGGGAGGTTTTGGCTACACCTTC; CDR3 protein: CASSSGGGFGYTF
clone size: .; V gene: TRBV29-1; J gene: TRBJ2-1; D gene: TRBD2; CDR3 DNA: TGCAGCGTTGCTAGCGGGATTTCCTCCTACAATGAGCAGTTCTTC; CDR3 protein: CSVASGISSYNEQFF
clone size: few; V gene: TRBV6-6; J gene: TRBJ2-2; D gene: .; CDR3 DNA: TGTGCCAGCAGCTCGGGACTGGAGACCGGGGAGCTGTTTTTT; CDR3 protein: CASSSGLETGELFF
clone size: .; V gene: TRBV7-9; J gene: TRBJ2-2; D gene: TRBD2; CDR3 DNA: TGTGCCAGCAGCTACGGGACTAGCGGCACCGGGGAGCTGTTTTTT; CDR3 protein: CASSYGTSGTGELFF
clone size: few; V gene: TRBV4-3; J gene: TRBJ2-3; D gene: .; CDR3 DNA: TGCGCCAGCAGCCAACCTCCGGGAAAGACCACAGATACGCAGTATTTT; CDR3 protein: CASSQPPGKTTDTQYF
clone size: few; V gene: TRBV14; J gene: TRBJ2-1; D gene: .; CDR3 DNA: TGTGCCAGCAGCCACCCGGGAGTTAATGAGCAGTTCTTC; CDR3 protein: CASSHPGVNEQFF
clone size: .; V gene: TRBV18; J gene: TRBJ1-6; D gene: .; CDR3 DNA: TGTGCCAGCTCACCAGGCGCAGGTTATTCACCCCTCCACTTT; CDR3 protein: CASSPGAGYSPLHF
clone size: .; V gene: TRBV6-5; J gene: TRBJ2-3; D gene: .; CDR3 DNA: TGTGCCAGCACAACAGCCGGGGCAGATACGCAGTATTTT; CDR3 protein: CASTTAGADTQYF
clone size: .; V gene: TRBV2; J gene: TRBJ1-3; D gene: .; CDR3 DNA: TGTGCCAGCAGTGATCAGGGTTTCTCTGGAAACACCATATATTTT; CDR3 protein: CASSDQGFSGNTIYF
clone size: .; V gene: TRBV5-1; J gene: TRBJ2-7; D gene: .; CDR3 DNA: TGCGCCAGCAGCTTAGGAGGTCTCAGCTCCTACGAGCAGTACTTC; CDR3 protein: CASSLGGLSSYEQYF
clone size: few; V gene: TRBV6-5; J gene: TRBJ2-1; D gene: TRBD2; CDR3 DNA: TGTGCCAGCAGTTGGCGACTAGCAAGCTCCTACAATGAGCAGTTCTTC; CDR3 protein: CASSWRLASSYNEQFF